Presented here are 9 T cell receptor beta chains from one specimen sequenced in a study of blood T cell repertoires in COVID-19. Profiling relied on immunoSEQ multiplex PCR, and the TCRdb table lists in-frame clones only, not all of them. The profile shows some 150,000 clones, 87% of them singletons. Material: peripheral blood. Every receptor here comes from a man aged 50-59 years who had recovered from COVID-19.

The chain carries TRBV6-2 or TRBV6-3 and TRBJ2-3, with TRBD2 as a possible D gene (6 bases). Per germline, CDR1 MNHEY and CDR2 SVGEGT. This CDR3 region has 16 residues. V dropped 6 bases and J dropped 2 bases, with 18 bases sitting between them. This CDR3 reads CASSRYLAAHTDTQYF. The CDR3 coding sequence is TGTGCCAGCAGCCGCTACTTAGCGGCCCACACAGATACGCAGTATTTT.

The genes are TRBV7-9 and TRBJ2-5; D is unresolved. CDR1 is SEHNR and CDR2 is FQNEAQ in the germline V gene (reference sequence). Trimming removed 4 bases at V and 7 bases at J, with 16 bases between. This CDR3 region has 14 residues. CDR3 in DNA: TGTGCCAGCAGCTACGGGTGGGTCGGTGGGACCCAGTACTTC. Translating it yields CASSYGWVGGTQYF.

The chain is built from TRBV30 and TRBJ2-7, with D unclear. Germline loops: CDR1 GTSNPN, CDR2 SVGIG (reference sequence). Trimming stripped 1 base from V and 4 bases from J, with 8 bases between. The CDR3 contains 12 residues. The DNA of the CDR3 is TGTGCCTGGAGTGGATTCGGGTACGAGCAGTACTTC. Translating gives CAWSGFGYEQYF.

V usage is TRBV18 and J usage is TRBJ1-1, with no clear D. Trimming took 3 bases from V and 3 from J, leaving 14 bases between them. The CDR3 is 15 amino acids. CDR1 is KGHSH and CDR2 is LQKENI in the germline V gene. The CDR3 coding sequence is TGTGCCAGCTCACCGACCCCCGGGGAGGACACTGAAGCTTTCTTT. Its protein is CASSPTPGEDTEAFF.

The rearrangement uses TRBV19 and TRBJ1-1, with D unresolved. Trimming removed 3 bases at V and 0 bases at J, with 11 bases between. The CDR3 sequence is 15 residues long. Germline-derived CDR1 and CDR2 are LNHDA and SQIVND (reference sequence). The CDR3 spells CASSMGVVMNTEAFF. CDR3 DNA sequence: TGTGCCAGTAGTATGGGAGTGGTGATGAACACTGAAGCTTTCTTT. Full variable domain (remainder filled in from reference TRBV19 and TRBJ1-1): DGGITQSPKYLFRKEGQNVTLSCEQNLNHDAMYWYRQDPGQGLRLIYYSQIVNDFQKGDIAEGYSVSREKKESFPLTVTSAQKNPTAFYLCASSMGVVMNTEAFFGQGTRLTVV.

The V gene is TRBV14, the J gene TRBJ1-1; D remains unclear. Per the germline V gene, CDR1 is SGHDN and CDR2 is FVKESK. This CDR3 spans 13 amino acids. The ends were cut back, 0 bases at V and 5 bases at J, with 7 bases in the middle. This CDR3 is CASSQELRTEAFF. DNA for the CDR3: TGTGCCAGCAGCCAAGAACTGAGGACTGAAGCTTTCTTT.

The chain links TRBV4-3 to TRBJ2-5; TRBD1 matches at 8 bases. Germline V CDR1 and CDR2: LGHNA, YSLEER. The CDR3 is 15 residues long. Unmatched junction bases numbered 6, after V lost 1 base and J lost 5 bases. The CDR3 nucleotides read TGCGCCAGCAGCCAAGTGCCAGGGGGCTTTGAGACCCAGTACTTC. It specifies CASSQVPGGFETQYF.

The V and J genes are TRBV6-6 and TRBJ1-6; D gene uncertain. Germline loops: CDR1 MNHNY, CDR2 SVGAGI (reference sequence). V was trimmed by 7 bases and J by 8 bases, leaving 12 bases between them. This CDR3 region has 13 residues. DNA of the CDR3: TGTGCCAGCACCCCCGGGGTCGATTCACCCCTCCACTTT. Protein: CASTPGVDSPLHF.

The gene calls are TRBV7-6 and TRBJ2-5, with D perhaps TRBD1 (5 bases). The CDR3 consists of 14 residues. V lost 1 base and J 5 bases, leaving 11 bases between the germline ends. Germline values: CDR1 SGHVS, CDR2 FNYEAQ. The CDR3 sequence is CASSLEPRQETQYF. CDR3 DNA sequence: TGTGCCAGCAGCTTAGAGCCGAGACAGGAGACCCAGTACTTC.